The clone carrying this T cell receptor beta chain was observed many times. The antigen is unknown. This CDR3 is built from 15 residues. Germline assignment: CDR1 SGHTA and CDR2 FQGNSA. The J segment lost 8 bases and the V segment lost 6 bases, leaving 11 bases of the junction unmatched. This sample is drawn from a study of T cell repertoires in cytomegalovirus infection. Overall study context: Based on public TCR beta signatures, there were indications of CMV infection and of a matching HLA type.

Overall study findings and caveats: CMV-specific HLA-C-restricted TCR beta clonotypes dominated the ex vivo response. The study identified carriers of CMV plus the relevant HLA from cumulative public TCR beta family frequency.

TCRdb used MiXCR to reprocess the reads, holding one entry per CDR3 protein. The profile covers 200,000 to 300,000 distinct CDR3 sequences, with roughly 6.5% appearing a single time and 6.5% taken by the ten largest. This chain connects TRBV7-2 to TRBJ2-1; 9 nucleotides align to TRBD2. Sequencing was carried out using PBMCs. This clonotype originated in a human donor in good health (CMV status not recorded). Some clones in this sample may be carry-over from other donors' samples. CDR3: CASSIAGGGADEQFF. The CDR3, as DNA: TGTGCCAGCAGTATTGCTGGCGGGGGGGCCGATGAGCAGTTCTTC.